The present T cell receptor (beta chain) was sequenced within a study of siplizumab effects on memory and regulatory T cells. Study outcomes and limitations: Siplizumab significantly decreased alloreactive sequences from unstimulated CD4+ memory cells. Roughly 80-95% of proliferating CD4+ or CD8+ clones lacked a naive or memory phenotype that could be assigned. Mapping to unstimulated subsets was achieved for only a minor fraction of alloreactive clones. Suppressive function of proliferating Tregs from siplizumab cultures was not confirmed.

For this clone: The antigen remains undetermined.

The CDR3 loop spans 15 amino acids. Germline-derived CDR1 and CDR2 are SGHTS and YDEGEE. V dropped 4 bases and J dropped 4 bases, with 14 bases sitting between them. The data were produced by immunoSEQ multiplex PCR, yet TCRdb's version contains in-frame clones alone and is incomplete. The sample yields 120,000 or so clones, around nine tenths seen once. This TCR derives from a human donor in good health. This chain joins TRBV5-8 and TRBJ2-2, with D perhaps matching TRBD1 (6 bases). The sequencing sample was made of CD4+ T cells sorted from blood. The CDR3 spells CASSLYRTVTGELFF. The CDR3 nucleotides read TGTGCCAGCAGCCTATACCGGACAGTCACCGGGGAGCTGTTTTTT.